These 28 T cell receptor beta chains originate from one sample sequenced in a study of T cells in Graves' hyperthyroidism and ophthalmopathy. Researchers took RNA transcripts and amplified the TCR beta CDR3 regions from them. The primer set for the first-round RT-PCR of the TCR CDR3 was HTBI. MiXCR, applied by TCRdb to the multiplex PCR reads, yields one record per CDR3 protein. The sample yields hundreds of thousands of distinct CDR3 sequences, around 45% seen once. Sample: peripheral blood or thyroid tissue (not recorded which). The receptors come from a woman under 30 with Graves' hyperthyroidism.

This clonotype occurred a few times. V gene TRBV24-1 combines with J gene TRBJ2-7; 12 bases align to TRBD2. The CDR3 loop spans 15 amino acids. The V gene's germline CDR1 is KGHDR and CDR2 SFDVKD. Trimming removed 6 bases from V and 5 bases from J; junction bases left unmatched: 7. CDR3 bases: TGTGCCACCAGTTTTTCGCTAGCGGGAGGGAACGAGCAGTACTTC. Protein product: CATSFSLAGGNEQYF.

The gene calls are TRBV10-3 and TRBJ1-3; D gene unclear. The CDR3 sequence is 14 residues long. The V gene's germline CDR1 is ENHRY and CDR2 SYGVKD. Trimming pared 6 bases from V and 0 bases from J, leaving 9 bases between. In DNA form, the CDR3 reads TGTGCCATCAGGGGTGGCGTCTCTGGAAACACCATATATTTT. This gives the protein CAIRGGVSGNTIYF.

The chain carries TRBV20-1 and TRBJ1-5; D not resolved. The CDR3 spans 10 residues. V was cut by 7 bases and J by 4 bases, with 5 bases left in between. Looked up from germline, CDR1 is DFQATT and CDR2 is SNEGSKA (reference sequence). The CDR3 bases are TGCAGTGAACCTAATCAGCCCCAGCATTTT. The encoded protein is CSEPNQPQHF.

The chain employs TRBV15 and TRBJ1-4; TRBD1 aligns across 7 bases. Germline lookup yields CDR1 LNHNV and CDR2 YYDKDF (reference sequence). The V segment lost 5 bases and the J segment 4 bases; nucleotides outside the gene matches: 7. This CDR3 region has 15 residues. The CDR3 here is CATSGQGQINEKLFF. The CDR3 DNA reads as TGTGCCACCAGCGGCCAGGGACAGATTAATGAAAAACTGTTTTTT.

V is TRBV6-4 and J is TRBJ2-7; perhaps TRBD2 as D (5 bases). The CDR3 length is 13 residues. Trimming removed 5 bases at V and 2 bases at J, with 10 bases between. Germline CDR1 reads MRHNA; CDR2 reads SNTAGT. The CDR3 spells CASSPSNPYEQYF. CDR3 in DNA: TGTGCCAGCAGTCCTAGCAATCCCTACGAGCAGTACTTC.

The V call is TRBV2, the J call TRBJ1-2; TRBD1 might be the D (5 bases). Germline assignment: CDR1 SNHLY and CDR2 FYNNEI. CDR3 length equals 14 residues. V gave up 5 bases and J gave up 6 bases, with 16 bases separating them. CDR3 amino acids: CASSYAGRVDGYTF. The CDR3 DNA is TGTGCCAGCAGTTACGCGGGCAGGGTCGATGGCTACACCTTC.

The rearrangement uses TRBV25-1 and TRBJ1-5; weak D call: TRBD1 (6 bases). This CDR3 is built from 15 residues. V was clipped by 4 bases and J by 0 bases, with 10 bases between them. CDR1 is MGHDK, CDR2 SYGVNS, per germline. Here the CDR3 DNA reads TGTGCCAGCAGTGCTAGACAGGATAGCAATCAGCCCCAGCATTTT. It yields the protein CASSARQDSNQPQHF. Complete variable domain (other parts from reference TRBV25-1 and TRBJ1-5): EADIYQTPRYLVIGTGKKITLECSQTMGHDKMYWYQQDPGMELHLIHYSYGVNSTEKGDLSSESTVSRIRTEHFPLTLESARPSHTSQYLCASSARQDSNQPQHFGDGTRLSIL.

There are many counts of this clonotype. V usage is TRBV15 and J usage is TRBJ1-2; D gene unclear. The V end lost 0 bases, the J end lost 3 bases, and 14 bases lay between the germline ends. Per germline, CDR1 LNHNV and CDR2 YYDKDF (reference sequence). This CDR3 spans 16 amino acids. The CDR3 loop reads CATSREDQASDYGYTF. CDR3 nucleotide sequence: TGTGCCACCAGCAGAGAGGATCAGGCGTCGGACTATGGCTACACCTTC.

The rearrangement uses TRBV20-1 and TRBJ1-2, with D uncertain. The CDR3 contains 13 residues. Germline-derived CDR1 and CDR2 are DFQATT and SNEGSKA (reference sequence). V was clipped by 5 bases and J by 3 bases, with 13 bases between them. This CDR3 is CSADPRSYYGYTF. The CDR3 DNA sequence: TGCAGTGCTGACCCTAGAAGTTACTATGGCTACACCTTC.

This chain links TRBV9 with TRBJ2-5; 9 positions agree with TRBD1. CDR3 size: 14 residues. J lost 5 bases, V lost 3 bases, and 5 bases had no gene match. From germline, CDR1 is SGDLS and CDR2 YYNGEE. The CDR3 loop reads CASSAGTGWETQYF. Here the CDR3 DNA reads TGTGCCAGCAGCGCTGGGACAGGGTGGGAGACCCAGTACTTC.

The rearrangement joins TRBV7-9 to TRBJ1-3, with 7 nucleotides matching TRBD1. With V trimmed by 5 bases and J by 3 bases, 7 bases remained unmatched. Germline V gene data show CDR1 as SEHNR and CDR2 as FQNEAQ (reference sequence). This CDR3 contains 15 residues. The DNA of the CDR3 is TGTGCCAGCAGCCGACAGGGCTCGGGTGGAAACACCATATATTTT. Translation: CASSRQGSGGNTIYF.

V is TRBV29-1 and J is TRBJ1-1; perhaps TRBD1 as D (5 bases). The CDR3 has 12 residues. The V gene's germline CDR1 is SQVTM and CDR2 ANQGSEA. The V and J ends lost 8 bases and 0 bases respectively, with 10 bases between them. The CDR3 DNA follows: TGCAGCCGGGGACGGATGAACACTGAAGCTTTCTTT. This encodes CSRGRMNTEAFF.

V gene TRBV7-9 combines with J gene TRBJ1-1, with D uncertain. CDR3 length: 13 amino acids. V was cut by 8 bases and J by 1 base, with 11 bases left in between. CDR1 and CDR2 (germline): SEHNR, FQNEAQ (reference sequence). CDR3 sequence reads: CASAAMGNTEAFF. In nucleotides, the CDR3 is TGTGCCAGCGCTGCGATGGGGAACACTGAAGCTTTCTTT.

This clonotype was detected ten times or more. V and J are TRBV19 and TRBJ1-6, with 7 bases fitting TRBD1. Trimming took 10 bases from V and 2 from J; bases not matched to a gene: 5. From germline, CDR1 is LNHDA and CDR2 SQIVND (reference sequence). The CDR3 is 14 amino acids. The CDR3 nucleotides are TGTGCCACCGGACAGGCCACCTATAATTCACCCCTCCACTTT. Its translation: CATGQATYNSPLHF.

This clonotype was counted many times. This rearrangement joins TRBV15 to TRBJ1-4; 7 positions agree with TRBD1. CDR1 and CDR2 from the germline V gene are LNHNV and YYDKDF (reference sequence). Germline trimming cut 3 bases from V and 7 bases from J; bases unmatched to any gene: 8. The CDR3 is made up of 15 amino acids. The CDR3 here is CATSSVPGQTEKLFF. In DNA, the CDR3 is TGTGCCACCAGCAGTGTACCGGGACAGACTGAAAAACTGTTTTTT.

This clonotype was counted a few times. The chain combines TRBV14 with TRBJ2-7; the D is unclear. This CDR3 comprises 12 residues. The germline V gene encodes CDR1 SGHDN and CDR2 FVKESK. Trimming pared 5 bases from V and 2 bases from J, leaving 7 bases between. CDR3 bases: TGTGCCAGCAGCTATCGTCCCTACGAGCAGTACTTC. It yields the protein CASSYRPYEQYF.

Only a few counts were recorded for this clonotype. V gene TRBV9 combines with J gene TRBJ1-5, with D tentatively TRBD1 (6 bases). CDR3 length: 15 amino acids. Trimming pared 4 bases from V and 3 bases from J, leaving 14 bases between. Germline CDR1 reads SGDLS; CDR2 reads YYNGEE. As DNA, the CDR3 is TGTGCCAGCAGCAAAGGGGGACCCCCCAATCAGCCCCAGCATTTT. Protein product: CASSKGGPPNQPQHF.

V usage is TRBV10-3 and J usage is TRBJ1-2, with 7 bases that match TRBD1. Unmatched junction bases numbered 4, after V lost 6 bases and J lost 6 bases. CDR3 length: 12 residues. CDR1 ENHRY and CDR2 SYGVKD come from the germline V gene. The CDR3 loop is CAIRPDRNGYTF. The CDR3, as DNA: TGTGCCATCAGACCGGACAGGAATGGCTACACCTTC.

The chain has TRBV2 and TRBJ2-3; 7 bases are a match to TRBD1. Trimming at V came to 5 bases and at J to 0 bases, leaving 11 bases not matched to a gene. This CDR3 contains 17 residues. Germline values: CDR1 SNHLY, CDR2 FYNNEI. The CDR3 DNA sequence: TGTGCCAGCAGTAAAGGACGCACAGGGGCTAGCACAGATACGCAGTATTTT. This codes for CASSKGRTGASTDTQYF.

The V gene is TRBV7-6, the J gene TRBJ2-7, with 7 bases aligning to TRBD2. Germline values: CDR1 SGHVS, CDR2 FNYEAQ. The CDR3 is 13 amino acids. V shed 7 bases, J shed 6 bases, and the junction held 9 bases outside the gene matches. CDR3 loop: CASMGRELGEQYF. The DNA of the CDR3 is TGTGCCAGCATGGGGCGGGAGTTAGGCGAGCAGTACTTC. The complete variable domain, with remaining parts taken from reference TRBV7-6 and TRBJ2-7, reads GAGVSQSPRYKVTKRGQDVALRCDPISGHVSLYWYRQALGQGPEFLTYFNYEAQQDKSGLPNDRFSAERPEGSISTLTIQRTEQRDSAMYRCASMGRELGEQYFGPGTRLTVT.

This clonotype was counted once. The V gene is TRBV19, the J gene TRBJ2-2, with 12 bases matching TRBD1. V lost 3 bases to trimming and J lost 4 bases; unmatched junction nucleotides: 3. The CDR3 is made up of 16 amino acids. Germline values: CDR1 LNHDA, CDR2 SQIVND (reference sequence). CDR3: CASSMGQGASTGELFF. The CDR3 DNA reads TGTGCCAGTAGTATGGGACAGGGGGCGAGCACCGGGGAGCTGTTTTTT.

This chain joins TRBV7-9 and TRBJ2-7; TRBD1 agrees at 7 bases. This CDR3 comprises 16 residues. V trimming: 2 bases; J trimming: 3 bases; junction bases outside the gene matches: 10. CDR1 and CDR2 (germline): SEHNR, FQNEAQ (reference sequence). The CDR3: CASSLRQGNYGYEQYF. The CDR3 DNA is TGTGCCAGCAGCTTAAGACAGGGCAACTATGGCTACGAGCAGTACTTC. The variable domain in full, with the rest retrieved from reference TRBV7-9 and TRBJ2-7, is DTGVSQNPRHKITKRGQNVTFRCDPISEHNRLYWYRQTLGQGPEFLTYFQNEAQLEKSRLLSDRFSAERPKGSFSTLEIQRTEQGDSAMYLCASSLRQGNYGYEQYFGPGTRLTVT.

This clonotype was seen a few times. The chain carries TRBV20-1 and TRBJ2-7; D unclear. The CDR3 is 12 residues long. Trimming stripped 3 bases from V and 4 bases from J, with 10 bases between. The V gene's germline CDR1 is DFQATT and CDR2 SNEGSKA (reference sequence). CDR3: CSASRLGYEQYF. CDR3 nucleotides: TGCAGTGCTAGCCGTCTGGGTTACGAGCAGTACTTC.

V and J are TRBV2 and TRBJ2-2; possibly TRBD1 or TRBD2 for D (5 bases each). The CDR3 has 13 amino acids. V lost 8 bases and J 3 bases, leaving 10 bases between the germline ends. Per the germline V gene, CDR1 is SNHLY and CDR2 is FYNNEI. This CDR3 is CASHRGDTGELFF. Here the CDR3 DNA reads TGTGCCAGCCATAGGGGAGACACCGGGGAGCTGTTTTTT.

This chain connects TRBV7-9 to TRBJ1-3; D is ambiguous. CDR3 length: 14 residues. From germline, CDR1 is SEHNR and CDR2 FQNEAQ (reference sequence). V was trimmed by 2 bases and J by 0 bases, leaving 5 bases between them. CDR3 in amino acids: CASSLPSSGNTIYF. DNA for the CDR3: TGTGCCAGCAGCTTACCGAGCTCTGGAAACACCATATATTTT.

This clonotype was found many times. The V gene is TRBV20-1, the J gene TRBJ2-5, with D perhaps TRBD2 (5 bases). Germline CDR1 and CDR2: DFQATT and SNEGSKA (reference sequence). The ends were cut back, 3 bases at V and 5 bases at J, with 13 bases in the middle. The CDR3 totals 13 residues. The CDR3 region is CSASPSRTETQYF. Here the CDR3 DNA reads TGCAGTGCTAGTCCTAGCCGAACGGAGACCCAGTACTTC.

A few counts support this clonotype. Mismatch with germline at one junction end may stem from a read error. CDR3: CASSDLLAGRDEKLFF. CDR3 DNA sequence: TGTGCCAGCAGTGACCTACTAGCAGGGCGGGATGAAAAACTGTTTTTT. This chain connects TRBV10-3 to TRBJ1-4, with a possible D match to TRBD1 (5 bases). Germline V gene lookup returns CDR1 ENHRY and CDR2 SYGVKD. This CDR3 is 16 amino acids long.

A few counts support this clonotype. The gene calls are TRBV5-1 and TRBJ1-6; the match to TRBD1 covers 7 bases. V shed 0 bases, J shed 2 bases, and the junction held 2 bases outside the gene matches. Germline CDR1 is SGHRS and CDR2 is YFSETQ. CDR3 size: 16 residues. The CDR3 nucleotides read TGCGCCAGCAGCTTGGCCAGGGGGACCTATAATTCACCCCTCCACTTT. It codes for CASSLARGTYNSPLHF.